A few counts support the clone carrying this T cell receptor beta chain. The source of the sample is a study of shared clonotypes between healthy human individuals. The CDR3 consists of 16 residues. The germline gives CDR1 SGHNT, CDR2 YYREEE (reference sequence). V was pared by 0 bases and J by 0 bases, with 13 bases between. The repertoire was sequenced with immunoSEQ multiplex PCR; TCRdb's copy has only in-frame clones and lacks some. The data show about half a million clones, 70% to 80% seen once. The clonotype originates from a woman in her thirties or forties in good health. Some clones in this sample may be carry-over from other donors' samples. This rearrangement joins TRBV5-4 to TRBJ2-7; D possibly corresponds to TRBD1 (5 bases). The sample taken for sequencing was PBMCs. CDR3 bases: TGTGCCAGCAGCTTGGGTTCGGCAGGGTACTCCTACGAGCAGTACTTC. It is translated as CASSLGSAGYSYEQYF.